Below are 28 T cell receptor beta chains sequenced from a single sample in a study of cytomegalovirus exposure and HLA in healthy donors. The primer mix had 60 Vbeta and 13 Jbeta primers. The table came from immunoSEQ multiplex PCR; TCRdb's copy has only in-frame clones and leaves some out. The table lists around 150,000 clones, approximately 68% of them singletons. Source material: PBMCs. The receptors were sampled from a man aged 55 to 69 in good health and CMV-seronegative.

The chain carries TRBV30 and TRBJ1-4; D possibly corresponds to TRBD1 (5 bases). The CDR3 loop spans 14 amino acids. Trimming shortened V by 3 bases and J by 14 bases, and 22 bases separated the two germline ends. Germline V CDR1 and CDR2: GTSNPN, SVGIG (reference sequence). The CDR3 region is CAWRAPPGWSRLFF. The CDR3 nucleotides read TGTGCCTGGAGAGCCCCGCCAGGGTGGTCCCGGCTGTTTTTT.

J is TRBJ1-1 and V is TRBV19, with 8 bases lining up with TRBD1. The CDR3 spans 13 residues. The J segment lost 14 bases and the V segment lost 5 bases, leaving 13 bases of the junction unmatched. Per germline, CDR1 LNHDA and CDR2 SQIVND (reference sequence). CDR3 DNA sequence: TGTGCCAGTAGTGCCGGGACAGGCGGACTTAGCTTCTTT. This codes for CASSAGTGGLSFF.

The chain uses TRBV5-1 and TRBJ1-4; D may be TRBD1 (5 bases). Trimming removed 0 bases at V and 8 bases at J, with 8 bases between. Germline assignment: CDR1 SGHRS and CDR2 YFSETQ. The CDR3 sequence is 13 residues long. This chain's CDR3 is CASSLEGQEKLFF. The CDR3 DNA reads TGCGCCAGCAGCTTGGAAGGACAAGAAAAACTGTTTTTT.

V usage is TRBV4-1 and J usage is TRBJ2-7; D possibly corresponds to TRBD2 (5 bases). The CDR3 has 15 residues. Trimming took 4 bases from V and 0 from J, leaving 13 bases between them. The germline gives CDR1 MGHRA, CDR2 YSYEKL. CDR3 DNA: TGCGCCAGCAGCCCGGACTTACCCAACTCCTACGAGCAGTACTTC. It is translated as CASSPDLPNSYEQYF.

Here the CDR3 reads CASSRGGGYTEAFF. CDR3 in DNA: TGTGCCAGCAGTCGGGGTGGCGGATACACTGAAGCTTTCTTT. This chain connects TRBV6-5 to TRBJ1-1; no reliable D call. Trimming removed 5 bases at V and 3 bases at J, with 13 bases between. The germline CDR1 and CDR2 sequences are MNHEY and SVGAGI. The CDR3 sequence is 14 residues long.

The chain joins TRBV6-5 to TRBJ2-7; D possibly corresponds to TRBD2 (5 bases). The CDR3 runs to 14 residues. V dropped 6 bases and J dropped 1 base, with 13 bases sitting between them. From germline, CDR1 is MNHEY and CDR2 SVGAGI. CDR3 amino acids: CASSLTTTSYEQYF. DNA of the CDR3: TGTGCCAGCAGCCTGACTACGACTTCCTACGAGCAGTACTTC.

V and J are TRBV9 and TRBJ2-7, with D perhaps TRBD1 (6 bases). The CDR3 runs to 14 residues. The V end was cut by 0 bases, the J end by 4 bases, with 11 bases between. Germline CDR1 reads SGDLS; CDR2 reads YYNGEE. The CDR3 DNA reads as TGTGCCAGCAGCGTAGGGAACAGGGCTTACGAGCAGTACTTC. It translates to CASSVGNRAYEQYF.

The gene calls are TRBV6-5 and TRBJ1-2, with 9 bases fitting TRBD1. The germline CDR1 and CDR2 sequences are MNHEY and SVGAGI. This CDR3 contains 13 residues. V lost 4 bases, J lost 3 bases, and 0 bases stayed unmatched. The CDR3: CASSWDRDYGYTF. As DNA, the CDR3 is TGTGCCAGCAGTTGGGACAGGGACTATGGCTACACCTTC.

DNA for the CDR3: TGTGCCAGCAGTTTGGGGGCAACCTACGAGCAGTACTTC. Translating it yields CASSLGATYEQYF. V gene TRBV28 combines with J gene TRBJ2-7, with D maybe TRBD1 (6 bases). CDR1 is MDHEN and CDR2 is SYDVKM in the germline V gene. The germline V and J ends were trimmed by 3 bases and 2 bases, with 8 bases remaining between them. The CDR3 length is 13 residues.

CDR3 in amino acids: CASSGETGGQFF. CDR3 coding DNA: TGTGCCAGCAGTGGTGAAACCGGTGGGCAGTTCTTC. This chain connects TRBV25-1 to TRBJ2-1; D gene unclear. V lost 4 bases and J lost 12, with 13 bases in between. CDR1 is MGHDK and CDR2 is SYGVNS in the germline V gene. The CDR3 is made up of 12 amino acids.

V usage is TRBV9 and J usage is TRBJ1-3, with TRBD1 matching 8 bases. V shed 0 bases, J shed 4 bases, and the junction held 6 bases outside the gene matches. From germline, CDR1 is SGDLS and CDR2 YYNGEE. The CDR3 runs 16 residues. The CDR3 loop is CASSVANRGKGNTIYF. The CDR3 region has the DNA TGTGCCAGCAGCGTAGCGAACAGGGGGAAGGGAAACACCATATATTTT. The variable domain in full, completed from reference TRBV9 and TRBJ1-3, reads DSGVTQTPKHLITATGQRVTLRCSPRSGDLSVYWYQQSLDQGLQFLIQYYNGEERAKGNILERFSAQQFPDLHSELNLSSLELGDSALYFCASSVANRGKGNTIYFGEGSWLTVV.

V and J are TRBV7-9 and TRBJ1-5; a weak D match, TRBD1 (5 bases). In germline, CDR1 is SEHNR, CDR2 FQNEAQ (reference sequence). Trimming left V 1 base short and J 4 bases short, with 8 bases between. The CDR3 length is 14 residues. The CDR3 sequence: CASSLGAGNQPQHF. The CDR3 DNA reads as TGTGCCAGCAGCTTAGGGGCAGGGAATCAGCCCCAGCATTTT.

V and J are TRBV6-5 and TRBJ1-2; D gene ambiguous. The CDR3 covers 14 residues. Deletions cut 5 bases from V and 7 bases from J, with 17 bases between. Germline-derived CDR1 and CDR2 are MNHEY and SVGAGI. CDR3 in amino acids: CASSAERLGFGYTF. CDR3 DNA sequence: TGTGCCAGCAGTGCGGAGAGGCTAGGCTTTGGCTACACCTTC.

The rearrangement links TRBV9 to TRBJ2-7; D is perhaps TRBD1 (6 bases). CDR3 length: 15 residues. Germline CDR1 is SGDLS and CDR2 is YYNGEE. The ends were cut back, 4 bases at V and 0 bases at J, with 14 bases in the middle. The CDR3 DNA follows: TGTGCCAGCAGCCCCCAAGGGGGTGTCTCCTACGAGCAGTACTTC. Translation gives CASSPQGGVSYEQYF.

This chain joins TRBV6-5 and TRBJ1-5, with 10 positions matching TRBD1. Germline trimming cut 6 bases from V and 7 bases from J; bases unmatched to any gene: 6. The CDR3 covers 14 residues. Germline V gene sequence: CDR1 MNHEY, CDR2 SVGAGI. The CDR3 here is CASRVGTGDQPQHF. CDR3 nucleotides: TGTGCCAGCAGGGTTGGGACAGGGGACCAGCCCCAGCATTTT.

The gene calls are TRBV28 and TRBJ2-7, with a possible D match to TRBD1 (7 bases). The CDR3 loop spans 14 amino acids. V was cut by 7 bases and J by 0 bases, with 13 bases left in between. The germline V gene encodes CDR1 MDHEN and CDR2 SYDVKM. Here the CDR3 reads CASMRDSSSYEQYF. In nucleotides, the CDR3 is TGTGCCAGCATGCGGGACAGTAGCTCCTACGAGCAGTACTTC.

V gene TRBV5-4 combines with J gene TRBJ2-7, with 7 bases identical to TRBD1. V was clipped by 3 bases and J by 2 bases; unmatched bases: 5. The CDR3 runs 14 residues. In germline, CDR1 is SGHNT, CDR2 YYREEE (reference sequence). CDR3 in DNA: TGTGCCAGCAGCTCTGGACAGGCCACCTACGAGCAGTACTTC. Its translation is CASSSGQATYEQYF.

In this sample, this clone turned up a few times. CDR3 region: CASSLTGVGSYEQYF. In DNA form, the CDR3 reads TGTGCCAGCAGCTTGACAGGGGTGGGATCCTACGAGCAGTACTTC. V gene TRBV6-1 combines with J gene TRBJ2-7; 8 nucleotides agree with TRBD1. The V gene's germline CDR1 is MNHNS and CDR2 SASEGT. The CDR3 is 15 residues long. V lost 6 bases, J lost 1 base, and 8 bases stayed unmatched.

The rearrangement uses TRBV19 and TRBJ2-5; TRBD2 might be the D (6 bases). The CDR3 is 15 residues long. Trimming cost V 3 bases and J 1 base, with 12 bases left between them. Germline V gives CDR1 LNHDA, CDR2 SQIVND (reference sequence). The CDR3 nucleotides are TGTGCCAGTAGTATGCGGGGAGTAGGCCAAGAGACCCAGTACTTC. This codes for CASSMRGVGQETQYF.

The chain recombines TRBV6-1 with TRBJ2-2; TRBD1 aligns across 10 bases. Germline values: CDR1 MNHNS, CDR2 SASEGT. The CDR3 contains 15 residues. Trimming took 6 bases from V and 5 from J; bases not matched to a gene: 6. The CDR3: CASREDRGETGELFF. The CDR3 DNA follows: TGTGCCAGCAGAGAGGACAGGGGGGAAACCGGGGAGCTGTTTTTT.

This chain connects TRBV10-2 to TRBJ1-2; D is unresolved. The CDR3 has 16 residues. Between the trimmed V and J ends, which lost 0 bases and 4 bases, there was a span of 15 bases. The germline V gene encodes CDR1 WSHSY and CDR2 SAAADI. The CDR3 coding sequence is TGCGCCAGCAGTGAGTCTATCCCCGGGGAAGGCTATGGCTACACCTTC. Translated: CASSESIPGEGYGYTF.

This clone was detected a few times. The CDR3 loop reads CASSYLARDNEQFF. For the CDR3, the DNA is TGTGCCAGCAGTTACCTAGCGAGGGACAATGAGCAGTTCTTC. The chain is built from TRBV6-5 and TRBJ2-1, with D possibly matching TRBD2 (6 bases). The germline V gene has CDR1 MNHEY and CDR2 SVGAGI. V lost 2 bases to trimming and J lost 5 bases, with 10 bases between them. The CDR3 has 14 residues.

The J gene is TRBJ2-7, the V gene TRBV10-3; 7 bases agree with TRBD2. With V trimmed by 8 bases and J by 4 bases, 5 bases remained unmatched. The CDR3 sequence is 12 residues long. The germline V gene encodes CDR1 ENHRY and CDR2 SYGVKD. CDR3 amino acids: CAIGTIQYEQYF. Here the CDR3 DNA reads TGTGCCATCGGGACTATTCAGTACGAGCAGTACTTC.

This chain joins TRBV30 and TRBJ1-2; D is unresolved. Germline values: CDR1 GTSNPN, CDR2 SVGIG (reference sequence). V lost 2 bases, J lost 7 bases, and 17 bases lay in between. CDR3 length: 14 residues. This CDR3 is CAWSRRQSGFGYTF. The DNA of the CDR3 is TGTGCCTGGAGTCGTCGACAAAGCGGGTTTGGCTACACCTTC. The variable domain in full, with the rest retrieved from reference TRBV30 and TRBJ1-2, is SQTIHQWPATLVQPVGSPLSLECTVEGTSNPNLYWYRQAAGRGLQLLFYSVGIGQISSEVPQNLSASRPQDRQFILSSKKLLLSDSGFYLCAWSRRQSGFGYTFGSGTRLTVV.

V is TRBV7-7 and J is TRBJ2-5; D is unresolved. Germline V gene data show CDR1 as SSHAT and CDR2 as FNYEAQ (reference sequence). V dropped 5 bases and J dropped 5 bases, with 12 bases sitting between them. The CDR3 contains 13 residues. The CDR3 is CASSQDIGETQYF. The CDR3 DNA reads TGTGCCAGCAGCCAAGACATAGGCGAGACCCAGTACTTC.

J is TRBJ2-1 and V is TRBV4-2, with TRBD2 matching over 7 bases. The germline V gene encodes CDR1 LGHNA and CDR2 YNFKEQ. This CDR3 is built from 14 residues. The ends lost 6 bases at V and 7 bases at J; junction bases unmatched: 9. The CDR3: CASSYGGSRNEQFF. The CDR3 nucleotides are TGTGCCAGCAGTTACGGCGGGAGTCGGAATGAGCAGTTCTTC.

This clone has just one count. The chain couples TRBV6-6 to TRBJ1-6; 9 positions match TRBD1. Germline CDR1 is MNHNY and CDR2 is SVGAGI (reference sequence). Trimming at V came to 7 bases and at J to 5 bases, leaving 6 bases not matched to a gene. This CDR3 is built from 15 residues. CDR3 in DNA: TGTGCCAGCATCCCTGGGACAGGGCATAATTCACCCCTCCACTTT. Its translation is CASIPGTGHNSPLHF.

This chain links TRBV18 with TRBJ1-5; a weak D match, TRBD1 (6 bases). The CDR3 covers 16 residues. CDR1 and CDR2 from the germline V gene are KGHSH and LQKENI. The V end was cut by 2 bases, the J end by 2 bases, with 13 bases between. The CDR3 DNA sequence: TGTGCCAGCTCACCAACCAGGGGCGGTGGCAATCAGCCCCAGCATTTT. Translated: CASSPTRGGGNQPQHF.